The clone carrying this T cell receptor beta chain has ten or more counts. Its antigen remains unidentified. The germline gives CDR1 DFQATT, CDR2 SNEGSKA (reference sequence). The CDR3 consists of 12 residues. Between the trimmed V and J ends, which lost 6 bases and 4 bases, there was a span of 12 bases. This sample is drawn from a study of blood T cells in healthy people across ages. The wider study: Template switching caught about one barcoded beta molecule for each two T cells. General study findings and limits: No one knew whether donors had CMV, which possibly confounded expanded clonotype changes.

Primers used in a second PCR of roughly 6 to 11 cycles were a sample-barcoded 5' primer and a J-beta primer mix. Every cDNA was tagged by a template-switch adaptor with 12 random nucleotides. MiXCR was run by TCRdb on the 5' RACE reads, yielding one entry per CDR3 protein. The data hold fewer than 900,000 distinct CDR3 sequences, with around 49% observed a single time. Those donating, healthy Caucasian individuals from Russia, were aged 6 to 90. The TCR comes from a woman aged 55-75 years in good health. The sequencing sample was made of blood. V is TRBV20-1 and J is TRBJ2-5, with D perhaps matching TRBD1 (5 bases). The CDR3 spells CSATPTAETQYF. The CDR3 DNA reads TGCAGTGCCACCCCGACAGCAGAGACCCAGTACTTC.